A selection of T cell receptor beta chains follows, all from one sample in a study of blood T cells in healthy people across ages. One entry per CDR3 protein results from TCRdb running MiXCR on the 5' RACE reads. The data contain hundreds of thousands of distinct CDR3 sequences, just over 55% of them seen just once; the ten biggest clones take up around 25%. Input material: blood. The receptors were sampled from a man aged 40-49 years in good health. CDR3s include the opening cysteine and the closing phenylalanine or tryptophan. Fields, in order: V gene, J gene, clone size, D gene, CDR3 protein, CDR3 DNA. D genes are given only for firm matches. Clone size is given for some rows only: seen once, a few or many times, or a class if the clone is expanded.

>TRBV27|TRBJ2-3|-|TRBD1
CASSPTDRVRTDTQYF
TGTGCCAGCAGTCCCACAGACAGGGTGCGCACAGATACGCAGTATTTT
>TRBV14|TRBJ2-3|few|TRBD2
CASSQAGLADTQYF
TGTGCCAGCAGCCAAGCGGGACTAGCGGATACGCAGTATTTT
>TRBV28|TRBJ2-1|once|TRBD1
CASRATGRDEQFF
TGTGCCAGCAGAGCGACAGGGCGGGATGAGCAGTTCTTC
>TRBV6-5|TRBJ1-4|-|-
CASSRERSEKLFF
TGTGCCAGCAGCCGGGAAAGAAGTGAAAAACTGTTTTTT
>TRBV7-2|TRBJ2-3|-|TRBD2
CASSSRTSSRTDTQYF
TGTGCCAGCAGCTCCCGGACTAGCTCGCGCACAGATACGCAGTATTTT
>TRBV24-1|TRBJ2-6|-|TRBD2
CATSDPSASGSSGANVLTF
TGTGCCACCAGTGACCCGTCGGCTAGCGGGAGTTCTGGGGCCAACGTCCTGACTTTC
>TRBV7-2|TRBJ2-5|few|-
CASSGWGQEQETQYF
TGTGCCAGCAGCGGGTGGGGGCAAGAGCAAGAGACCCAGTACTTC
>TRBV10-3|TRBJ1-2|few|-
CATTQDTDGYTF
TGTGCCACTACTCAGGACACAGATGGCTACACCTTC
>TRBV5-1|TRBJ2-7|-|TRBD2
CASSLGGTRTYEQYF
TGCGCCAGCAGCTTGGGTGGGACTAGGACCTACGAGCAGTACTTC
>TRBV29-1|TRBJ2-3|-|-
CSVEQGVPDTQYF
TGCAGCGTTGAACAAGGCGTTCCAGATACGCAGTATTTT
>TRBV7-9|TRBJ2-3|-|-
CASSPYLASSTDTQYF
TGTGCCAGCAGCCCCTATCTGGCGTCTAGCACAGATACGCAGTATTTT
>TRBV2|TRBJ2-2|-|-
CASSGSGAQIGELFF
TGTGCCAGCAGTGGATCCGGGGCGCAGATCGGGGAGCTGTTTTTT
>TRBV4-3|TRBJ2-3|-|-
CASSQYQITDTQYF
TGCGCCAGCAGCCAATACCAGATCACAGATACGCAGTATTTT
>TRBV20-1|TRBJ2-5|-|TRBD1
CSAIPGQGGQYF
TGCAGTGCTATTCCGGGACAGGGCGGGCAGTACTTC
>TRBV18|TRBJ2-3|-|TRBD2
CASSPTQRGTLDTQYF
TGTGCCAGCTCACCGACTCAGCGGGGGACCCTAGATACGCAGTATTTT
>TRBV5-1|TRBJ2-1|many|TRBD1
CASSTGTANNEQFF
TGCGCCAGCAGCACCGGGACAGCGAACAATGAGCAGTTCTTC
>TRBV20-1|TRBJ2-1|-|-
CSAHPGLNEQFF
TGCAGTGCTCATCCGGGTTTGAATGAGCAGTTCTTC
>TRBV7-3|TRBJ1-1|-|TRBD1
CASSRDRGRNTEAFF
TGTGCCAGCAGCCGAGACAGGGGTCGGAACACTGAAGCTTTCTTT
>TRBV29-1|TRBJ2-5|once|-
CSVSSGTEETQYF
TGCAGCGTCTCATCCGGGACGGAAGAGACCCAGTACTTC
>TRBV14|TRBJ1-2|-|-
CASSQDLTHGYTF
TGTGCCAGCAGCCAAGATCTGACCCACGGCTACACCTTC
>TRBV3-1|TRBJ2-1|-|-
CASSQNEDPRSYNEQFF
TGTGCCAGCAGCCAAAATGAGGACCCTCGCTCCTACAATGAGCAGTTCTTC
>TRBV9|TRBJ2-5|few|-
CASSVGQDQETQYF
TGTGCCAGCAGCGTAGGGCAAGACCAAGAGACCCAGTACTTC
>TRBV11-3|TRBJ2-7|-|-
CASSRRTDRQYF
TGTGCCAGCAGCAGACGGACGGACAGGCAGTACTTC
>TRBV29-1|TRBJ2-5|few|-
CSVPHFGQETQYF
TGCAGCGTCCCCCACTTCGGCCAAGAGACCCAGTACTTC
>TRBV10-2|TRBJ2-5|-|-
CASSDIQGSTTETQYF
TGCGCCAGCAGTGACATTCAGGGTTCGACGACAGAGACCCAGTACTTC
>TRBV20-1|TRBJ1-2|many|-
CSAHGGRSNYGYTF
TGCAGTGCCCACGGGGGCAGATCTAACTATGGCTACACCTTC
>TRBV7-2|TRBJ2-7|few|-
CASTDEFAGTYEQYF
TGTGCCAGCACCGACGAGTTTGCGGGGACCTACGAGCAGTACTTC
>TRBV3-1|TRBJ1-2|-|-
CASSPVGRNYGYTF
TGTGCCAGCAGCCCGGTGGGACGGAACTATGGCTACACCTTC
>TRBV2|TRBJ1-2|-|TRBD1
CASSEPRGLDYGYTF
TGTGCCAGCAGTGAGCCCAGGGGGCTCGACTATGGCTACACCTTC
>TRBV2|TRBJ1-6|many|-
CANQGSDNSPLHF
TGTGCCAACCAGGGGTCCGATAATTCACCCCTCCACTTT
>TRBV7-9|TRBJ1-3|many|-
CASSSSISGNTIYF
TGTGCCAGCAGCTCCTCGATATCTGGAAACACCATATATTTT
>TRBV4-2|TRBJ1-1|-|TRBD1
CASSQETGGINTEAFF
TGTGCCAGCAGCCAAGAAACAGGGGGCATTAACACTGAAGCTTTCTTT